These T cell receptor beta chains were read from a single sample in a study of regulatory T cells in long-lasting Graves disease. A single record per CDR3 protein comes from TCRdb applying MiXCR to the multiplex PCR reads. The sample lists roughly 360,000 distinct CDR3 sequences; around 23% were seen once. Sequenced material: peripheral blood mononuclear cells (PBMCs), taken when the disease was refractory, from a patient treated with antithyroid drugs. The receptors come from a woman aged 40 to 49 with Graves disease. Each CDR3 is given with its conserved first and last residue. The order of the fields is D gene, V gene, clone size, J gene, CDR3 DNA, CDR3 protein. A D gene is named only where the DNA matches it firmly. The listing skips clone size in some rows; elsewhere it reads once, few, many or a size class.

NA	TRBV28	few	TRBJ1-3	TGTGCCGGCAGTCCTCGAAGCTCTGGAAACACCATGTATTTT	CAGSPRSSGNTMYF
NA	TRBV5-1	NA	TRBJ2-7	TGCGCCAGCAGCTTGGCCGAGACCGGGGGCGAGCAGTACTTC	CASSLAETGGEQYF
TRBD2	TRBV7-2	few	TRBJ2-5	TGTGCCAGCAGCTCCAACGGAGCGGGGCAAGAGACCCAGTACTTC	CASSSNGAGQETQYF
NA	TRBV20-1	many	TRBJ2-5	TGCAGTGCTAGTCCAGGGGCTCAAGAGACCCAGTACTTC	CSASPGAQETQYF
TRBD2	TRBV3-1	few	TRBJ2-7	TGTGCCAGCAGCCAAGAAGGAGCGGGAGGATTAGAGTACTTC	CASSQEGAGGLEYF
TRBD2	TRBV7-9	NA	TRBJ2-7	TGTGCCAGCAGTCGCGGACTAGCGGGATCGGGGAGCTCCTACGAGCAGTACTTC	CASSRGLAGSGSSYEQYF
NA	TRBV11-2	many	TRBJ1-1	TGTGCCAGCAGCTTAGTAATCGGCGGGGTTGGGGTAGGAGTAGCTTTCTTT	CASSLVIGGVGVGVAFF
NA	TRBV28	few	TRBJ1-5	TGTGCCAGCAGCTCCCGAGGGAGAAGCAATCAGCCCCAGCATTTT	CASSSRGRSNQPQHF
NA	TRBV7-3	many	TRBJ2-7	TGTGCCAGCAGCGGCAGGGTTTCCTACGAGCAGTACTTC	CASSGRVSYEQYF
NA	TRBV29-1	NA	TRBJ2-1	TGCAGCGTTAAGTGGACCGCCCTGGGGGCTGAGCAGTTCTTC	CSVKWTALGAEQFF
NA	TRBV28	many	TRBJ1-6	TGTGCCAGCAGTTTCGTTCCCGGAACAGAATACTATAATTCACCCCTCCACTTT	CASSFVPGTEYYNSPLHF
NA	TRBV29-1	many	TRBJ2-5	TGCAGCGTCCTCACCCCAGGGTTAGGAGAGACCCAGTACTTC	CSVLTPGLGETQYF
TRBD1	TRBV12-3/TRBV12-4	many	TRBJ1-5	TGTGCCAGCAGGACAGGGAAGAATCAGCCCCAGCATTTT	CASRTGKNQPQHF
TRBD1	TRBV20-1	NA	TRBJ1-1	TGCAGTGCTATCCACCCGGGACAGGGATTGTTGGCTTTCTTT	CSAIHPGQGLLAFF
NA	TRBV6-1	few	TRBJ2-7	TGTGCCAGCACCCGGGGACAAAGCCCCAACGAGCAGTACTTC	CASTRGQSPNEQYF
NA	TRBV5-1	many	TRBJ2-7	TGCGCCAGCAGCTTGGAACAGGGAGCATACGAGCAGTACTTC	CASSLEQGAYEQYF
TRBD1	TRBV20-1	NA	TRBJ1-3	TGCAGTGCGATACAGGGGGCTTTTGGAAACACCATATATTTT	CSAIQGAFGNTIYF
TRBD2	TRBV10-2	NA	TRBJ2-4	TGCGCCAGCAGTCCCTGGGAGGGATCAGCCAAAAACATTCAGTACTTC	CASSPWEGSAKNIQYF
TRBD2	TRBV11-2	NA	TRBJ2-1	TGTGCCAGCAGCCTGCGACTAGCGGGCGAGCAGTTCTTC	CASSLRLAGEQFF
NA	TRBV9	NA	TRBJ2-5	TGTGCCAGCAGCGTGAGCTCACAAGAGACCCAGTACTTC	CASSVSSQETQYF
TRBD2	TRBV24-1	few	TRBJ2-2	TGTGCCACCAGTGATCTGAGGGCGGGAGTAGCCGGGGAGCTGTTTTTT	CATSDLRAGVAGELFF
TRBD1	TRBV5-1	NA	TRBJ1-1	TGCGCCAGCAGCCTCAATGGGGCAGGGGGCAGGGACACTGAAGCTTTCTTT	CASSLNGAGGRDTEAFF
TRBD2	TRBV12-3/TRBV12-4	few	TRBJ2-5	TGTGCCAGCAGTTTACCAGGGACTAGCGCGCGGGTGGAGACCCAGTACTTC	CASSLPGTSARVETQYF
TRBD1	TRBV20-1	few	TRBJ2-7	TGCAGTGCTAGAGACACCGGGACAGGGTATCGCGAGCAGTACTTC	CSARDTGTGYREQYF
TRBD2	TRBV2	many	TRBJ2-7	TGTGCCAGCAGTGAAGGCGGGGGATGGACCTACGAGCAGTACTTC	CASSEGGGWTYEQYF
TRBD2	TRBV7-9	few	TRBJ2-7	TGTGCCAGCAGCTCGCTAGGGACTAGCGGAAACTACGAGCAGTACTTC	CASSSLGTSGNYEQYF
NA	TRBV2	many	TRBJ2-7	TGTGCCAGCATGATCAGGGGAGCCCACGAGCAGTACTTC	CASMIRGAHEQYF
NA	TRBV2	few	TRBJ2-7	TGTGCCAGCAGTTTTGACTATTCCTCCAACGAGCAGTACTTC	CASSFDYSSNEQYF
TRBD2	TRBV28	NA	TRBJ2-7	TGTGCCAGCAGCCAAGCCGCTAGCGGGAGGAGCTCCTACGAGCAGTACTTC	CASSQAASGRSSYEQYF
TRBD2	TRBV11-2	NA	TRBJ2-7	TGTGCCAGCAGCTTAGCCTCCTCGGGACTAGCGGGATTAAGATGGGTGGCGAGCGAGCAGTACTTC	CASSLASSGLAGLRWVASEQYF
NA	TRBV28	few	TRBJ2-3	TGTGCCAGCACCCCAACGTTGGTTAATCTGAATACGCAGTATTTT	CASTPTLVNLNTQYF
NA	TRBV27	NA	TRBJ1-6	TGTGCCAGCAGTCCCACGGGGTACTCACCCCTCCACTTT	CASSPTGYSPLHF
NA	TRBV6-5	NA	TRBJ1-5	TGTGCCAGCAGTTACCTCTGGCGCAGGAGCAATCAGCCCCAGCATTTT	CASSYLWRRSNQPQHF
NA	TRBV10-1	NA	TRBJ2-1	TGCGCCAGCAAAAAGCCGACAGTAGGCCCTGGGAATGAGCAGTTCTTC	CASKKPTVGPGNEQFF
NA	TRBV7-2	few	TRBJ2-1	TGTGCCAGCAGCCTCGACTATTACAATGAGCAGTTCTTC	CASSLDYYNEQFF
NA	TRBV3-1	few	TRBJ2-5	TGTGCCAGCAGCCACGGACCTAGCCAAGAGACCCAGTACTTC	CASSHGPSQETQYF
TRBD1	TRBV7-9	few	TRBJ2-7	TGTGCCAGCAGCTGGATCGGGCAGGGGGACTCCTACGAGCAGTACTTC	CASSWIGQGDSYEQYF
NA	TRBV12-3/TRBV12-4	many	TRBJ1-5	TGTGCCAGCACCCAAAGGGCGAGCAATCAGCCCCAGCATTTT	CASTQRASNQPQHF
TRBD1	TRBV3-1	many	TRBJ2-4	TGTGCCAGCAGCCAGATGGGACAGCAAAACATTCAGTACTTC	CASSQMGQQNIQYF
TRBD1	TRBV7-6	many	TRBJ1-2	TGTGCCAGCAGCGTAACAGGGGGCGTAAGTTTAGGCTACACCTTC	CASSVTGGVSLGYTF
NA	TRBV28	NA	TRBJ1-4	TGTGCCAGCAGTCCTTACAAGACTTTCACGGAAAAACTGTTTTTT	CASSPYKTFTEKLFF
TRBD1	TRBV5-5	few	TRBJ1-5	TGTGCCAGCAGCTTGCGGCAAGGGGGCGGAGGGCCCCAGCATTTT	CASSLRQGGGGPQHF
TRBD1	TRBV6-1	NA	TRBJ1-5	TGTGCCAGCAGTGAAATAATTACAGGGGGCAATCAGCCCCAGCATTTT	CASSEIITGGNQPQHF
NA	TRBV29-1	many	TRBJ2-2	TGCAGCGCTACCCTACTATACACCGGGGAGCTGTTTTTT	CSATLLYTGELFF
TRBD1	TRBV2	many	TRBJ1-2	TGTGCCAGCAGTCCGACAGGGGGTTATGGCTACACCTTC	CASSPTGGYGYTF
TRBD2	TRBV4-2	NA	TRBJ2-7	TGTGCCAGCAGCATGTCGTTAATCGGGACTAGCGGATACGAGCAGTACTTC	CASSMSLIGTSGYEQYF
NA	TRBV18	few	TRBJ2-4	TGTGCCAGCTCACCACTTCCGGACGGAGTTCAGTACTTC	CASSPLPDGVQYF